The 4 T cell receptor beta chains below were found in one sample sequenced in a study of shared clonotypes between healthy human individuals. Profiling relied on immunoSEQ multiplex PCR, and the TCRdb table lists in-frame clones only, not all of them. The data contain about 2,500,000 clones, around nine tenths of them singletons. Sequenced: naive CD4+ T cells sorted from blood. The subset: CD45RA+ positively selected. All receptors derive from a man aged 18 to 30 in good health.

The sample holds one count of this clone. The CDR3 DNA reads as TGTGCCAGCTCCTACTCGGAGAATCAGCCCCAGCATTTT. Protein: CASSYSENQPQHF. The chain employs TRBV18 and TRBJ1-5; D gene unclear. The CDR3 spans 13 residues. V lost 6 bases and J lost 4, with 10 bases in between. The germline V gene has CDR1 KGHSH and CDR2 LQKENI.

The genes are TRBV5-1 and TRBJ2-1; TRBD2 aligns across 9 bases. CDR3 length: 15 residues. J lost 0 bases, V lost 3 bases, and 1 base had no gene match. The germline CDR1 and CDR2 sequences are SGHRS and YFSETQ. The CDR3 bases are TGCGCCAGCAGCTCTAGCGGGGACTCCTACAATGAGCAGTTCTTC. It encodes CASSSSGDSYNEQFF.

The chain uses TRBV15 and TRBJ2-1; 10 bases match TRBD2. Germline V gene sequence: CDR1 LNHNV, CDR2 YYDKDF (reference sequence). CDR3 length: 17 amino acids. The ends lost 0 bases at V and 8 bases at J; junction bases unmatched: 10. The CDR3 protein is CATSREGRASGSDEQFF. The CDR3 DNA reads as TGTGCCACCAGCAGAGAGGGCCGGGCTAGCGGGAGCGATGAGCAGTTCTTC.

The chain joins TRBV27 to TRBJ2-4; no firm D call. V was trimmed by 2 bases and J by 1 base, leaving 0 bases between them. Germline values: CDR1 MNHEY, CDR2 SMNVEV (reference sequence). This CDR3 region has 12 residues. The CDR3 loop is CASSLAKNIQYF. The CDR3 DNA follows: TGTGCCAGCAGTTTAGCCAAAAACATTCAGTACTTC.